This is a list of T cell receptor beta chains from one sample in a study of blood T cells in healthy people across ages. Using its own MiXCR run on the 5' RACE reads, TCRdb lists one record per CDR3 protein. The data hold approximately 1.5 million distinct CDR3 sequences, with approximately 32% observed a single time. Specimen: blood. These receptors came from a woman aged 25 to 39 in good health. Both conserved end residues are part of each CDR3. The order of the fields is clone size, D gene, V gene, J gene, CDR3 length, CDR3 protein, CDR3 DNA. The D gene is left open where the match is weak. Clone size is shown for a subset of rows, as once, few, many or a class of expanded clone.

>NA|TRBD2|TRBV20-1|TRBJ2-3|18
CSASLLGTSGSESDTQYF
TGCAGTGCTAGTCTACTCGGGACTAGCGGGAGTGAGTCAGATACGCAGTATTTT
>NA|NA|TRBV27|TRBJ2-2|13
CASSLGHAGELFF
TGTGCCAGCAGTTTAGGACACGCCGGGGAGCTGTTTTTT
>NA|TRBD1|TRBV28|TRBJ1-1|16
CASSFDRGLKNTEAFF
TGTGCCAGCAGTTTCGACAGGGGGCTAAAAAACACTGAAGCTTTCTTT
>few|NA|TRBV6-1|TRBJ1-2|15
CASSEGNDRRHGYTF
TGTGCCAGCAGTGAGGGAAATGACCGGCGTCATGGCTACACCTTC
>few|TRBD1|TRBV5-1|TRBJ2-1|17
CASSLAGGQTSYNEQFF
TGCGCCAGCAGCTTGGCAGGGGGACAGACTTCCTACAATGAGCAGTTCTTC
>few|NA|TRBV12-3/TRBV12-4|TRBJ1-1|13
CASSFEANTEAFF
TGTGCCAGCAGTTTCGAGGCCAACACTGAAGCTTTCTTT
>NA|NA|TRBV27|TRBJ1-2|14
CASSLYRDTPSYTF
TGTGCCAGCAGTTTATACCGGGACACTCCTAGCTACACCTTC
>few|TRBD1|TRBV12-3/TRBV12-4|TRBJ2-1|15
CASSLGTGPRNEQFF
TGTGCCAGCAGCCTCGGGACAGGTCCTCGGAATGAGCAGTTCTTC
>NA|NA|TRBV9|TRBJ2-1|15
CASSVGGHDYNEQFF
TGTGCCAGCAGCGTAGGGGGTCACGACTACAATGAGCAGTTCTTC
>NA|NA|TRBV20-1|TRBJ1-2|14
CSARGRGPNYGYTF
TGCAGTGCTAGAGGGCGCGGACCTAACTATGGCTACACCTTC
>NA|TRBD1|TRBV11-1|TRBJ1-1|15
CASSLGQGRNTEAFF
TGTGCCAGCAGCTTGGGACAGGGTCGGAACACTGAAGCTTTCTTT
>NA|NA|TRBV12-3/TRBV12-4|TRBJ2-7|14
CASSLDRPAYEQYF
TGTGCCAGCAGTCTAGACAGACCCGCCTACGAGCAGTACTTC
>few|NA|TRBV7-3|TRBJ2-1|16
CASSSPSSGGGNEQFF
TGTGCCAGCAGCTCCCCGTCTAGCGGAGGGGGAAATGAGCAGTTCTTC
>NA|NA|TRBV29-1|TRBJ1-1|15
CSVPGAGGMGTEAFF
TGCAGCGTCCCCGGGGCGGGGGGCATGGGCACTGAAGCTTTCTTT
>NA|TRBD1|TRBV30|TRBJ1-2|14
CAWNSGQGNYGYTF
TGTGCCTGGAACTCGGGACAGGGGAACTATGGCTACACCTTC
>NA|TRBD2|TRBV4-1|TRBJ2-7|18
CASSLQLAGGYHTYGQYF
TGCGCCAGCAGCCTTCAGCTAGCGGGGGGTTACCATACCTACGGGCAGTACTTC
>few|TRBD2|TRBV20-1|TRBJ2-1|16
CSASQDRLASGNEQFF
TGCAGTGCTAGCCAGGACCGACTAGCATCAGGGAATGAGCAGTTCTTC
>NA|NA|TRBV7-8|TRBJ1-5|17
CASGPMTSGPTGSAQHF
TGTGCCAGCGGACCGATGACCTCCGGTCCCACAGGTTCGGCCCAGCATTTT
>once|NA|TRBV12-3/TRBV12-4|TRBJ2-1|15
CASSFRGGFYNEQFF
TGTGCCAGCAGTTTTCGGGGCGGTTTCTACAATGAGCAGTTCTTC
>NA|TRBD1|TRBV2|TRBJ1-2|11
CASSRQGRYTF
TGTGCCAGCAGTCGACAGGGTCGCTACACCTTC
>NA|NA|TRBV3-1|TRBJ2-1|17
CASSQGGGGSSYNEQFF
TGTGCCAGCAGCCAGGGGGGAGGGGGTAGCTCCTACAATGAGCAGTTCTTC
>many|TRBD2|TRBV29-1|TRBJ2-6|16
CSVEEREAPGANVLTF
TGCAGCGTTGAAGAGCGGGAGGCCCCTGGGGCCAACGTCCTGACTTTC
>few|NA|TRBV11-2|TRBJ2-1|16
CASSFSGRANYNEQFF
TGTGCCAGCAGCTTTTCCGGACGGGCTAACTACAATGAGCAGTTCTTC
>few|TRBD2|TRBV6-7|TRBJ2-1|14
CASSVGLNPHEQFF
TGTGCCAGCAGTGTGGGACTAAACCCCCATGAGCAGTTCTTC
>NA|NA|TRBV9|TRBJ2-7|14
CASGVGTQTYEQYF
TGTGCCAGCGGCGTAGGGACTCAAACCTACGAGCAGTACTTC
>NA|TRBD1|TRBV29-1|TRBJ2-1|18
CSVTGWQGAELDYNEQFF
TGCAGCGTCACTGGTTGGCAGGGGGCGGAATTGGACTACAATGAGCAGTTCTTC
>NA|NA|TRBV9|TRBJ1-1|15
CASSVDQGRNTEAFF
TGTGCCAGCAGCGTAGATCAGGGTCGGAACACTGAAGCTTTCTTT
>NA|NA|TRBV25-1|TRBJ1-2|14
CASSEARGGYGYTF
TGTGCCAGCAGTGAAGCCAGGGGAGGCTATGGCTACACCTTC
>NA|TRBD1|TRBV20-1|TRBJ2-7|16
CSARLGKQGISYEQYF
TGCAGTGCTAGACTAGGGAAACAGGGGATCTCCTACGAGCAGTACTTC
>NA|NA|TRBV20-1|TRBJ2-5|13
CSAQGGYKETQYF
TGCAGTGCACAAGGGGGTTATAAAGAGACCCAGTACTTC
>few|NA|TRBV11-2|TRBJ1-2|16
CASSDTGQPANYGYTF
TGTGCCAGCAGCGATACCGGCCAGCCAGCTAACTATGGCTACACCTTC
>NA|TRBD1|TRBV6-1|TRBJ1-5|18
CASSEPLDRSIGNQPQHF
TGTGCCAGCAGTGAACCACTGGACAGGTCGATAGGCAATCAGCCCCAGCATTTT
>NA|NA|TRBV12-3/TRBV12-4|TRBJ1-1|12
CASTLEFGEAFF
TGTGCCAGCACCCTCGAATTCGGTGAAGCTTTCTTT
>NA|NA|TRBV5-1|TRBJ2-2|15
CASSLTPGYTGELFF
TGCGCCAGCAGCCTGACCCCAGGTTACACCGGGGAGCTGTTTTTT
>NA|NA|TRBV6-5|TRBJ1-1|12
CATSTGNTEAFF
TGTGCCACCTCTACGGGGAACACTGAAGCTTTCTTT
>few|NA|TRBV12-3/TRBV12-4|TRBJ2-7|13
CASSIGPFYEQYF
TGTGCCAGCAGCATCGGACCCTTCTACGAGCAGTACTTC
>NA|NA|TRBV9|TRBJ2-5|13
CASSSHPQETQYF
TGTGCCAGCAGCTCCCATCCTCAAGAGACCCAGTACTTC
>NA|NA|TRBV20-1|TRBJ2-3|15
CSALQGRSGTDTQYF
TGCAGTGCCCTACAGGGGAGGTCTGGCACAGATACGCAGTATTTT
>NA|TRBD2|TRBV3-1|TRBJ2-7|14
CASSFGTSRSEQYF
TGTGCCAGCAGCTTCGGGACTAGCAGGAGCGAGCAGTACTTC